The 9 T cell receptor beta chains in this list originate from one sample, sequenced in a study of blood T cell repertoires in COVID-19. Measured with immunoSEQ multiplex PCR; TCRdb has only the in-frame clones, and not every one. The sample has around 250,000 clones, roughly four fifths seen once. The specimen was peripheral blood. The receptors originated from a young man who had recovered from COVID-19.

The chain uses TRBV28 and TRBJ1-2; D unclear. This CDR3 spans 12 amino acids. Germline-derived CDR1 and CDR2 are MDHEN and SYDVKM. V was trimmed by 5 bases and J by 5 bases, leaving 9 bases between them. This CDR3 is CASSDTLYGYTF. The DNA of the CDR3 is TGTGCCAGCAGTGACACCCTATATGGCTACACCTTC.

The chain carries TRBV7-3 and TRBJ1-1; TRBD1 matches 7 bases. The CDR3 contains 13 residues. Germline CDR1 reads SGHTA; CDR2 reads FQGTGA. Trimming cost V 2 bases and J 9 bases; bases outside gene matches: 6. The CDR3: CASSLGEQGKAFF. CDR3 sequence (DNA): TGTGCCAGCAGCTTAGGGGAACAGGGGAAAGCTTTCTTT.

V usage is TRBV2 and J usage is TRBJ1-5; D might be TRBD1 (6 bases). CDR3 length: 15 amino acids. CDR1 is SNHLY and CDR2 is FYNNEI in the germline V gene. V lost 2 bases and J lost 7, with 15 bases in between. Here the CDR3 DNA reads TGTGCCAGCAGTGAACAGGGGTTCAATTCCCAGCCCCAGCATTTT. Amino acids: CASSEQGFNSQPQHF.

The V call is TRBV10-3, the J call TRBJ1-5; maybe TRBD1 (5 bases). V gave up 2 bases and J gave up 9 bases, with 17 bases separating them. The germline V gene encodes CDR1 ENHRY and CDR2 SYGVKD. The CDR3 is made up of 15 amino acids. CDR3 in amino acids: CAISEGIGAFGPQHF. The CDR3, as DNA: TGTGCCATCAGTGAGGGAATAGGGGCATTTGGGCCCCAGCATTTT.

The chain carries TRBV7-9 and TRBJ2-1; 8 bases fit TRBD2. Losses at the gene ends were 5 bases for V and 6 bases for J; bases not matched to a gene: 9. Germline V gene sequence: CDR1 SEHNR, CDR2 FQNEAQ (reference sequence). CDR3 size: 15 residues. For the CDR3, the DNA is TGTGCCAGCAGCGGGGAGCGGGGGAGGGGCAATGAGCAGTTCTTC. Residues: CASSGERGRGNEQFF.

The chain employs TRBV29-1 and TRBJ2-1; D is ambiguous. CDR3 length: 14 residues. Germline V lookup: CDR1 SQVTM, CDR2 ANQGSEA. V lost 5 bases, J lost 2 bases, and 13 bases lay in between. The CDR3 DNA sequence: TGCAGCGTTCAGGTACATCCGACCTACAATGAGCAGTTCTTC. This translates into CSVQVHPTYNEQFF.

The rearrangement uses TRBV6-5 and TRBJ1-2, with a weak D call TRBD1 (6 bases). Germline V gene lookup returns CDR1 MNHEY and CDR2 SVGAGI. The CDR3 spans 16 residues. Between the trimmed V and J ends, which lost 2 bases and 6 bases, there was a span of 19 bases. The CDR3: CASSYTLAGVEDGYTF. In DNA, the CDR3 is TGTGCCAGCAGTTACACATTGGCAGGGGTTGAGGATGGCTACACCTTC.

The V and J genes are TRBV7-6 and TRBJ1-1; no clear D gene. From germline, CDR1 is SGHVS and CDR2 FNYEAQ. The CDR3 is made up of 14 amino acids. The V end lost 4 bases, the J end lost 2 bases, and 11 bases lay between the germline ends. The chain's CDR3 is CASSSRAVNTEAFF. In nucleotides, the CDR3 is TGTGCCAGCAGCTCCCGTGCGGTCAACACTGAAGCTTTCTTT.

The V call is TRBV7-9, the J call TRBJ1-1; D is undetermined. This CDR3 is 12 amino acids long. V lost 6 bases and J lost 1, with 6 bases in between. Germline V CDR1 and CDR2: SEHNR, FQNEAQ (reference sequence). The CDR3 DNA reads TGTGCCAGCAGATCACAGAACACTGAAGCTTTCTTT. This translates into CASRSQNTEAFF.